This T cell receptor beta chain was captured in a study of metastatic and nonmetastatic thyroid tumors. Patients had received no treatment of any kind before thyroid surgery. TCRdb re-called clones from the PCR reads using MiXCR. The repertoire holds approximately 35,000 clones, 35% to 45% seen once, with 20% to 25% in the top ten. The sequencing input was tumor tissue. The sequence came from a female donor with papillary thyroid cancer or a benign thyroid nodule (not recorded which). Some clones in this sample may be carry-over from other donors' samples.

The CDR3 region is CVIGSYEQYF. CDR3 nucleotides: TGTGTGATCGGATCCTACGAGCAGTACTTC. V is TRBV28 and J is TRBJ2-7; D unresolved. This CDR3 has 10 residues. Germline CDR1 and CDR2: MDHEN and SYDVKM.